The 16 T cell receptor beta chains below were found in one sample sequenced in a study of T cells after posttransplantation cyclophosphamide. Produced via immunoSEQ multiplex PCR; TCRdb's table is partial and in-frame only. This record lists about 36,000 clones, none seen once only, and the top ten clones contain approximately 1.2%. Sequencing was performed on PBMCs. The receptors here all came from a girl between 10 and 17 years old in good health, CMV-negative, and a related stem cell transplant donor.

The chain couples TRBV2 to TRBJ2-5, with D unclear. This CDR3 spans 12 amino acids. Germline CDR1 and CDR2: SNHLY and FYNNEI. V was trimmed by 7 bases and J by 9 bases, leaving 15 bases between them. In nucleotides, the CDR3 is TGTGCCAGCAATGGTCAACTTCCGGCCCAGTACTTC. It yields the protein CASNGQLPAQYF.

This clone was found many times. The chain is built from TRBV10-3 and TRBJ2-2, with TRBD2 identical over 10 bases. Germline-derived CDR1 and CDR2 are ENHRY and SYGVKD. V trimming: 10 bases; J trimming: 2 bases; junction bases outside the gene matches: 7. This CDR3 is 15 amino acids long. The CDR3 coding sequence is TGTGCCACGGGGCCTAGCGGGAGTAACACCGGGGAGCTGTTTTTT. Translated, it gives CATGPSGSNTGELFF.

This clone has ten or more counts. This rearrangement joins TRBV7-2 to TRBJ1-2; weak D call: TRBD1 (5 bases). Germline CDR1 SGHTA, CDR2 FQGNSA. This CDR3 is built from 15 residues. With 1 base removed from V and 7 bases from J, the gap between germline ends came to 16 bases. CDR3 loop: CASSLGGVSNGGYTF. CDR3 nucleotides: TGTGCCAGCAGCTTAGGGGGGGTCTCTAACGGTGGCTACACCTTC.

This clone was observed a handful of times. This chain links TRBV21-1 with TRBJ1-2; TRBD1, the table's D call, lacks a check against the DNA. TRBV21-1 is reported as a pseudogene. The CDR3 spans 13 residues. This chain's CDR3 is CASSPYSLYGYTF. In DNA form, the CDR3 reads TGTGCCAGCAGCCCTTACAGCTTATATGGCTACACCTTC.

Many counts were recorded for this clone. The chain is built from TRBV6-5 and TRBJ2-3; D is undetermined. Trimming took off 2 bases at V and 2 bases at J, with 5 bases between the two ends. This CDR3 contains 13 residues. Per the germline V gene, CDR1 is MNHEY and CDR2 is SVGAGI. The chain's CDR3 is CASSYAYTDTQYF. The DNA for the CDR3 is TGTGCCAGCAGTTACGCCTACACAGATACGCAGTATTTT.

This clone was counted at least ten times. The chain uses TRBV10-3 and TRBJ2-2; 10 nucleotides agree with TRBD2. Germline values: CDR1 ENHRY, CDR2 SYGVKD. The CDR3 is 15 amino acids. V gave up 11 bases and J gave up 10 bases; unmatched junction bases: 16. The chain's CDR3 is CASHPGLARQKELFF. The CDR3 DNA reads as TGTGCCTCTCATCCGGGACTAGCGCGTCAGAAGGAGCTGTTTTTT.

This clone was detected many times. The chain links TRBV5-1 to TRBJ2-1; TRBD2 matches at 11 bases. CDR1 SGHRS and CDR2 YFSETQ come from the germline V gene. After removal of 4 bases from V and 7 bases from J, the junction contained 7 bases not matched to a gene. The CDR3 covers 15 residues. The CDR3 here is CASSPGLADTNEQFF. CDR3 coding DNA: TGCGCCAGCAGCCCGGGACTAGCGGACACAAATGAGCAGTTCTTC. The whole variable domain, remainder taken from reference TRBV5-1 and TRBJ2-1, is KAGVTQTPRYLIKTRGQQVTLSCSPISGHRSVSWYQQTPGQGLQFLFEYFSETQRNKGNFPGRFSGRQFSNSRSEMNVSTLELGDSALYLCASSPGLADTNEQFFGPGTRLTVL.

This clone was seen a few times. The gene calls are TRBV5-1 and TRBJ2-5; 8 bases line up with TRBD1. Germline CDR1 is SGHRS and CDR2 is YFSETQ. The CDR3 spans 13 residues. Unmatched junction bases numbered 4, after V lost 4 bases and J lost 5 bases. The CDR3, as DNA: TGCGCCAGCAGCACCAGGGGGCTCGAGACCCAGTACTTC. This encodes CASSTRGLETQYF.

In its sample, this clone is medium-sized. For the CDR3, the DNA is TGCGCCAGAGGGACAGAGGGACTCCCATACACTGAAGCTTTCTTT. Translating it yields CARGTEGLPYTEAFF. V is TRBV10-1 and J is TRBJ1-1; TRBD1 matches at 7 bases. In germline, CDR1 is WNHNN, CDR2 SYGVQD (reference sequence). Trimming cost V 9 bases and J 3 bases; bases outside gene matches: 13. CDR3 length: 15 residues.

This clone was found many times. The chain couples TRBV20-1 to TRBJ2-5; D ambiguous. CDR1 is DFQATT and CDR2 is SNEGSKA in the germline V gene (reference sequence). The CDR3 length is 9 residues. V lost 6 bases and J lost 5, with 4 bases in between. DNA of the CDR3: TGCAGTGCCCCTGAGACCCAGTACTTC. Translating gives CSAPETQYF.

The sample holds many counts of this clone. V and J are TRBV10-2 and TRBJ1-4; D may be TRBD1 (6 bases). Between the trimmed V and J ends, which lost 2 bases and 3 bases, there was a span of 10 bases. Germline V gene lookup returns CDR1 WSHSY and CDR2 SAAADI. The CDR3 consists of 15 residues. The CDR3: CASSETGWANEKLFF. The CDR3 nucleotides read TGCGCCAGCAGTGAGACAGGGTGGGCTAATGAAAAACTGTTTTTT.

This rearrangement joins TRBV19 to TRBJ2-2; TRBD1 matches 7 bases. The CDR3 runs to 15 residues. Germline V gives CDR1 LNHDA, CDR2 SQIVND (reference sequence). The J segment lost 6 bases and the V segment lost 7 bases, leaving 11 bases of the junction unmatched. The CDR3 DNA sequence: TGTGCCAGTATGGGAAGAGGGGGCCCCCCCGGGGAGCTGTTTTTT. It encodes CASMGRGGPPGELFF.

This clone was found a few times. The chain joins TRBV6-5 to TRBJ2-2, with TRBD2 identical over 14 bases. Germline values: CDR1 MNHEY, CDR2 SVGAGI. With V trimmed by 5 bases and J by 7 bases, 3 bases remained unmatched. This CDR3 has 15 amino acids. The CDR3 DNA reads as TGTGCCAGCAGTCGGGGACTAGCGGGAGTCGGGGAGCTGTTTTTT. Translated, it gives CASSRGLAGVGELFF.

This clone was seen many times. The rearrangement uses TRBV19 and TRBJ1-5; D is possibly TRBD1 (5 bases). Trimming left V 1 base short and J 3 bases short, with 7 bases between. Germline lookup yields CDR1 LNHDA and CDR2 SQIVND (reference sequence). The CDR3 runs 14 residues. CDR3 nucleotides: TGTGCCAGTAGTATAGGACAGATCAATCAGCCCCAGCATTTT. Residues: CASSIGQINQPQHF.

This clone was seen repeatedly, ten times or more. The chain is built from TRBV5-1 and TRBJ1-1; D not certain. The CDR3 is made up of 13 amino acids. Germline values: CDR1 SGHRS, CDR2 YFSETQ. The V end lost 5 bases, the J end lost 1 base, and 9 bases lay between the germline ends. The DNA for the CDR3 is TGCGCCAGCAGGTCCAGTTCGAACACTGAAGCTTTCTTT. It codes for CASRSSSNTEAFF.

This clone was counted between two and nine times. V gene TRBV10-3 combines with J gene TRBJ2-5; D call uncertain. The DNA end is more similar to TRBJ2-7, so the J call may be wrong. This CDR3 spans 13 amino acids. Germline V gene sequence: CDR1 ENHRY, CDR2 SYGVKD. CDR3 loop: CAISEGLSYEQYF. Written as DNA, the CDR3 is TGTGCCATCAGTGAGGGGCTCAGCTACGAGCAGTACTTC.